The TCR beta chain described here comes from a study of cytomegalovirus exposure and HLA in healthy donors. Findings and caveats of the study: Accurate predictions that matched the HLA-A and HLA-B alleles of most subjects were reportedly made from TCR beta sequences. The authors later found HLA-associated TCR beta chains more clonally expanded than equally common others.

To note about this clone: Its matching antigen is unknown.

Deletions cut 1 base from V and 6 bases from J, with 10 bases between. CDR1 SGHAT and CDR2 FQNNGV come from the germline V gene. The CDR3 is 13 residues long. Those who donated were healthy bone marrow donors. Though nominally healthy at sampling, donors likely had unrecorded immune exposures. PCR amplification relied on 60 Vbeta primers (plus 13 Jbeta primers). The repertoire was sequenced with immunoSEQ multiplex PCR; TCRdb's copy has only in-frame clones and lacks some. The sample holds tens of thousands of clones, 75% to 85% seen once. The chain recombines TRBV11-2 with TRBJ2-7; tentatively, D is TRBD2 (5 bases). The sequenced material came from PBMCs. The TCR originated in a woman aged 40 to 50 in good health and CMV-seronegative. The CDR3: CASSLAGSGEQYF. The CDR3 region has the DNA TGTGCCAGCAGCTTAGCGGGGTCTGGCGAGCAGTACTTC.